The 31 T cell receptor beta chains presented below share a single source sample, sequenced in a study of T cell responses to AZD1222 COVID-19 vaccine. This table comes from immunoSEQ multiplex PCR, and its TCRdb copy is limited to in-frame clones, with some not included. Among under 150,000 clones listed, approximately 90% were seen once. The starting material was peripheral blood, obtained on day 0 of MenACWY control vaccination. The origin of the receptors is an adult in good health.

This clone was seen a few times. This chain links TRBV28 with TRBJ1-1; D is undetermined. The germline V gene has CDR1 MDHEN and CDR2 SYDVKM. Trimming stripped 8 bases from V and 5 bases from J, with 18 bases between. The CDR3 totals 14 residues. The chain's CDR3 is CASLSSVAGTEAFF. Here the CDR3 DNA reads TGTGCCAGCCTCAGTAGCGTGGCGGGGACTGAAGCTTTCTTT. Full variable domain (remainder filled in from reference TRBV28 and TRBJ1-1): DVKVTQSSRYLVKRTGEKVFLECVQDMDHENMFWYRQDPGLGLRLIYFSYDVKMKEKGDIPEGYSVSREKKERFSLILESASTNQTSMYLCASLSSVAGTEAFFGQGTRLTVV.

The chain uses TRBV7-9 and TRBJ1-4, with 8 bases matching TRBD1. This CDR3 has 15 amino acids. V lost 1 base and J lost 8; bases outside the gene matches: 6. The germline V gene encodes CDR1 SEHNR and CDR2 FQNEAQ (reference sequence). CDR3 amino acids: CASSLDVTGVEKLFF. In DNA, the CDR3 is TGTGCCAGCAGCTTAGATGTGACAGGGGTCGAAAAACTGTTTTTT.

The chain combines TRBV6-5 with TRBJ1-2; 8 nucleotides match TRBD1. In germline, CDR1 is MNHEY, CDR2 SVGAGI. V dropped 5 bases and J dropped 4; count of bases not matched to a gene: 9. The CDR3 runs to 15 residues. CDR3 sequence (DNA): TGTGCCAGCAGTCCGGGGACAGGCTTTAGCTATGGCTACACCTTC. Its protein product is CASSPGTGFSYGYTF.

The chain uses TRBV12-5 and TRBJ1-1, with 7 bases matching TRBD1. The germline V gene encodes CDR1 LGHNT and CDR2 FRNRAP. The CDR3 is 16 residues long. The trim removed 0 bases at V and 0 bases at J, leaving 4 bases unmatched. The CDR3 DNA reads as TGTGCTAGTGGTTTGGTAGGGGGCAGGGTGAACACTGAAGCTTTCTTT. Translated, it gives CASGLVGGRVNTEAFF.

The genes are TRBV9 and TRBJ1-2; D gene unclear. Germline values: CDR1 SGDLS, CDR2 YYNGEE. Trimming removed 0 bases at V and 7 bases at J, with 10 bases between. The CDR3 is made up of 13 amino acids. The CDR3 DNA is TGTGCCAGCAGCGTAGAGGGCCCTGGTGGCTACACCTTC. It encodes CASSVEGPGGYTF.

The rearrangement joins TRBV11-2 to TRBJ2-7, with 8 bases fitting TRBD1. The J segment lost 4 bases and the V segment lost 0 bases, leaving 8 bases of the junction unmatched. The CDR3 runs 16 residues. Germline-derived CDR1 and CDR2 are SGHAT and FQNNGV. DNA for the CDR3: TGTGCCAGCAGCTTAGACGGCCGACAGGGGATTTACGAGCAGTACTTC. This gives the protein CASSLDGRQGIYEQYF.

The chain uses TRBV28 and TRBJ2-7; D possibly corresponds to TRBD2 (5 bases). Germline CDR1 reads MDHEN; CDR2 reads SYDVKM. CDR3 length equals 13 residues. With 6 bases removed from V and 0 bases from J, the gap between germline ends came to 9 bases. The CDR3 bases are TGTGCCAGCAGGCGAGGGAGCTCCTACGAGCAGTACTTC. This sequence encodes CASRRGSSYEQYF.

The V call is TRBV28, the J call TRBJ2-7; unclear D gene. The CDR3 is made up of 13 amino acids. The germline CDR1 and CDR2 sequences are MDHEN and SYDVKM. Trimming cost V 3 bases and J 3 bases, with 9 bases left between them. The CDR3 loop is CASSFSHRYEQYF. Written as DNA, the CDR3 is TGTGCCAGCAGTTTTTCGCACCGCTACGAGCAGTACTTC.

CDR3 nucleotide sequence: TGTGCCAGTAGGAGGTTCTACGAGCAGTACTTC. Encoded protein: CASRRFYEQYF. V is TRBV28 and J is TRBJ2-7; D may be TRBD2 (5 bases). The CDR3 loop spans 11 amino acids. Deletions cut 9 bases from V and 3 bases from J, with 9 bases between. Germline V gives CDR1 MDHEN, CDR2 SYDVKM.

The genes are TRBV7-6 and TRBJ1-3, with D unresolved. Germline V gene lookup returns CDR1 SGHVS and CDR2 FNYEAQ. Deletions cut 5 bases from V and 0 bases from J, with 11 bases between. The CDR3 covers 15 residues. CDR3 sequence: CASSPRESSGNTIYF. The DNA for the CDR3 is TGTGCCAGCAGCCCCCGTGAGAGCTCTGGAAACACCATATATTTT. The entire variable domain, with the rest obtained from reference TRBV7-6 and TRBJ1-3, is as follows: GAGVSQSPRYKVTKRGQDVALRCDPISGHVSLYWYRQALGQGPEFLTYFNYEAQQDKSGLPNDRFSAERPEGSISTLTIQRTEQRDSAMYRCASSPRESSGNTIYFGEGSWLTVV.

The gene calls are TRBV27 and TRBJ2-3; D remains unclear. This CDR3 contains 16 residues. The germline gives CDR1 MNHEY, CDR2 SMNVEV (reference sequence). Trimming stripped 5 bases from V and 4 bases from J, with 19 bases between. The CDR3 DNA reads TGTGCCAGCAGTCCTCGACTCGACTCCACCTCAGATACGCAGTATTTT. This sequence encodes CASSPRLDSTSDTQYF.

CDR3 region: CASRLAGDHLGEGKAKNIQYF. As DNA, the CDR3 is TGTGCAAGTCGCTTAGCTGGAGATCATCTCGGGGAGGGTAAAGCCAAAAACATTCAGTACTTC. The V gene is TRBV12-2, the J gene TRBJ2-4; the table gives TRBD2 as D, unverified against the DNA. TRBV12-2 is designated a pseudogene. This CDR3 is 21 amino acids long.

The chain links TRBV5-1 to TRBJ1-1; TRBD1 aligns across 8 bases. Germline V gives CDR1 SGHRS, CDR2 YFSETQ. V shed 4 bases, J shed 1 base, and the junction held 9 bases outside the gene matches. CDR3 length: 16 amino acids. The CDR3 protein is CASSTHPGQENTEAFF. The CDR3 coding sequence is TGCGCCAGCAGCACCCACCCGGGACAGGAGAACACTGAAGCTTTCTTT.

The V gene is TRBV2, the J gene TRBJ2-5; D is possibly TRBD2 (5 bases). The CDR3 loop spans 11 amino acids. The germline V and J ends were trimmed by 4 bases and 5 bases, with 5 bases remaining between them. From germline, CDR1 is SNHLY and CDR2 FYNNEI. DNA for the CDR3: TGTGCCAGCAGTGGCGGGGAGACCCAGTACTTC. It translates to CASSGGETQYF.

The rearrangement uses TRBV28 and TRBJ2-3; 7 bases are shared with TRBD1. With 10 bases clipped from V and 2 bases from J, the junction kept 9 bases outside the gene matches. This CDR3 is built from 14 residues. Germline V gene sequence: CDR1 MDHEN, CDR2 SYDVKM. CDR3: CATETGVNTDTQYF. CDR3 DNA: TGTGCCACGGAAACAGGGGTCAACACAGATACGCAGTATTTT.

The chain joins TRBV7-3 to TRBJ2-1; TRBD1 aligns across 8 bases. Germline values: CDR1 SGHTA, CDR2 FQGTGA. The CDR3 contains 15 residues. The ends lost 6 bases at V and 4 bases at J; junction bases unmatched: 8. The CDR3 sequence: CASSDRGESYNEQFF. The CDR3 DNA sequence: TGTGCCAGCAGTGACAGGGGCGAAAGTTACAATGAGCAGTTCTTC.

This chain joins TRBV5-1 and TRBJ2-5; no reliable D call. The CDR3 loop spans 13 amino acids. The V end lost 2 bases, the J end lost 1 base, and 6 bases lay between the germline ends. The germline V gene has CDR1 SGHRS and CDR2 YFSETQ. CDR3 region: CASSFVSQETQYF. DNA of the CDR3: TGCGCCAGCAGCTTTGTGAGCCAAGAGACCCAGTACTTC.

The chain is built from TRBV12-3 or TRBV12-4 and TRBJ1-5; D gene uncertain. V was cut by 2 bases and J by 9 bases, with 11 bases left in between. The CDR3 runs 13 residues. The DNA for the CDR3 is TGTGCCAGCAGTTTAAGGCCTCCAGGGCCCCAGCATTTT. Translation: CASSLRPPGPQHF.

V gene TRBV10-3 combines with J gene TRBJ1-1, with TRBD1 matching 8 bases. Losses at the gene ends were 3 bases for V and 1 base for J; bases not matched to a gene: 10. The CDR3 length is 17 residues. The germline V gene has CDR1 ENHRY and CDR2 SYGVKD. CDR3 region: CAISDPRQGRGNTEAFF. The CDR3 DNA is TGTGCCATCAGTGATCCTCGACAGGGGCGGGGGAACACTGAAGCTTTCTTT.

The chain links TRBV6-1 to TRBJ1-2; no clear D gene. The CDR3 has 15 amino acids. CDR1 is MNHNS, CDR2 SASEGT, per germline. Trimming cost V 2 bases and J 6 bases, with 16 bases left between them. CDR3 sequence: CASSEWSQQINGYTF. The CDR3 DNA sequence: TGTGCCAGCAGTGAATGGTCGCAGCAGATAAATGGCTACACCTTC.

The chain is built from TRBV2 and TRBJ1-1; a weak D match, TRBD1 (5 bases). CDR1 SNHLY and CDR2 FYNNEI come from the germline V gene. The CDR3 has 15 residues. Between the trimmed V and J ends, which lost 1 base and 6 bases, there was a span of 15 bases. The CDR3 nucleotides are TGTGCCAGCAGTGAAGAGACAGCCCCGGGGGCTGAAGCTTTCTTT. Protein product: CASSEETAPGAEAFF.

This chain links TRBV28 with TRBJ1-1; 8 nucleotides line up with TRBD1. Germline CDR1 MDHEN, CDR2 SYDVKM. V was pared by 1 base and J by 4 bases, with 5 bases of the junction left unmatched. The CDR3 totals 15 residues. The CDR3 DNA sequence: TGTGCCAGCAGTTTATTGGCAGGGGGCTTCACTGAAGCTTTCTTT. It is translated as CASSLLAGGFTEAFF.

The rearrangement uses TRBV7-9 and TRBJ1-2; D may be TRBD1 (5 bases). This CDR3 spans 16 amino acids. Between the trimmed V and J ends, which lost 0 bases and 4 bases, there was a span of 15 bases. Germline CDR1 reads SEHNR; CDR2 reads FQNEAQ (reference sequence). The CDR3 DNA reads as TGTGCCAGCAGCTTAGCATGGTCACAGGAGTTCTATGGCTACACCTTC. Its protein is CASSLAWSQEFYGYTF.

The chain uses TRBV2 and TRBJ1-1; D is undetermined. With 3 bases removed from V and 1 base from J, the gap between germline ends came to 9 bases. CDR3 length equals 14 residues. CDR1 is SNHLY and CDR2 is FYNNEI in the germline V gene. For the CDR3, the DNA is TGTGCCAGCAGTGACGGGCAGCCGAACACTGAAGCTTTCTTT. Translated, it gives CASSDGQPNTEAFF.

The V gene is TRBV27, the J gene TRBJ2-1; D gene uncertain. The V end lost 3 bases, the J end lost 0 bases, and 9 bases lay between the germline ends. The germline V gene encodes CDR1 MNHEY and CDR2 SMNVEV (reference sequence). The CDR3 length is 15 residues. CDR3 DNA: TGTGCCAGCAGTTTCGGCTCAGGCTCCTACAATGAGCAGTTCTTC. The encoded protein is CASSFGSGSYNEQFF.

V usage is TRBV29-1 and J usage is TRBJ2-2, with no clear D. There are 12 residues in the CDR3. The V gene's germline CDR1 is SQVTM and CDR2 ANQGSEA. Between the trimmed V and J ends, which lost 4 bases and 5 bases, there was a span of 8 bases. The CDR3 here is CSVAVTTGELFF. As DNA, the CDR3 is TGCAGCGTTGCTGTAACAACCGGGGAGCTGTTTTTT.

The rearrangement uses TRBV25-1 and TRBJ1-1, with D perhaps matching TRBD1 (5 bases). The length of the CDR3 is 11 residues. Germline values: CDR1 MGHDK, CDR2 SYGVNS. Trimming took off 3 bases at V and 8 bases at J, with 7 bases between the two ends. As DNA, the CDR3 is TGTGCCAGCAGTGACAGGGTCGAAGCTTTCTTT. It yields the protein CASSDRVEAFF.

The rearrangement joins TRBV6-5 to TRBJ2-7; 9 positions agree with TRBD2. CDR1 MNHEY and CDR2 SVGAGI come from the germline V gene. The CDR3 sequence is 13 residues long. With V trimmed by 8 bases and J by 5 bases, 7 bases remained unmatched. In DNA form, the CDR3 reads TGTGCCAGCTGTTGGACTAGCGAGGACGAGCAGTACTTC. Translating gives CASCWTSEDEQYF.

The J gene is TRBJ2-1, the V gene TRBV19; D tentatively fits TRBD1 or TRBD2 (6 bases each). The CDR3 has 17 amino acids. The V end was cut by 2 bases, the J end by 1 base, with 15 bases between. CDR1 and CDR2 from the germline V gene are LNHDA and SQIVND (reference sequence). CDR3 protein: CASSIRGAARSYNEQFF. The CDR3 DNA reads as TGTGCCAGTAGTATAAGGGGGGCGGCTAGGTCCTACAATGAGCAGTTCTTC.

The chain carries TRBV6-5 and TRBJ1-5; unclear D gene. The germline V gene has CDR1 MNHEY and CDR2 SVGAGI. The CDR3 consists of 14 residues. Trimming cost V 6 bases and J 3 bases, with 12 bases left between them. Here the CDR3 reads CASSLTAYNQPQHF. In DNA form, the CDR3 reads TGTGCCAGCAGCCTAACAGCGTACAATCAGCCCCAGCATTTT.

This clone is a singleton in its sample. This sequence joins TRBV19 and TRBJ1-2; 7 nucleotides line up with TRBD1. The CDR3 spans 15 residues. Per germline, CDR1 LNHDA and CDR2 SQIVND (reference sequence). Losses at the gene ends were 7 bases for V and 4 bases for J; bases not matched to a gene: 12. CDR3 nucleotide sequence: TGTGCCAGTACCATGGGTACAGGGGCGGGCTATGGCTACACCTTC. This translates into CASTMGTGAGYGYTF. The full variable domain, completed using reference TRBV19 and TRBJ1-2, is DGGITQSPKYLFRKEGQNVTLSCEQNLNHDAMYWYRQDPGQGLRLIYYSQIVNDFQKGDIAEGYSVSREKKESFPLTVTSAQKNPTAFYLCASTMGTGAGYGYTFGSGTRLTVV.